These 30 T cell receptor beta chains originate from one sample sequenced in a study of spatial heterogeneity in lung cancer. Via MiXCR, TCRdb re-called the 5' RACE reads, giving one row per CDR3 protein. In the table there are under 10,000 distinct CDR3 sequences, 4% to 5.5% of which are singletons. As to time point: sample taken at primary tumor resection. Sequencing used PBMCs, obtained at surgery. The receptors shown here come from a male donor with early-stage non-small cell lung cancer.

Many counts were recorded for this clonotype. CDR3 protein: CASSARDRPATNEKLFF. The CDR3 bases are TGTGCCAGCAGCGCAAGGGACAGGCCCGCAACTAATGAAAAACTGTTTTTT. V usage is TRBV3-1 and J usage is TRBJ1-4; 8 bases agree with TRBD1. The V and J ends lost 5 bases and 0 bases, in that order; junction bases with no gene match: 8. CDR3 size: 17 residues. CDR1 LGHDT and CDR2 YNNKEL come from the germline V gene (reference sequence).

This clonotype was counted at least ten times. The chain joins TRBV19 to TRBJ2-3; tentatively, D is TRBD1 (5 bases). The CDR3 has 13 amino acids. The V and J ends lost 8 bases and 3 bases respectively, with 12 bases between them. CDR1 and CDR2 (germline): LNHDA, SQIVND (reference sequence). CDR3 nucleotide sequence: TGTGCCAGTCAGGCCACAGGAACAGATACGCAGTATTTT. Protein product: CASQATGTDTQYF.

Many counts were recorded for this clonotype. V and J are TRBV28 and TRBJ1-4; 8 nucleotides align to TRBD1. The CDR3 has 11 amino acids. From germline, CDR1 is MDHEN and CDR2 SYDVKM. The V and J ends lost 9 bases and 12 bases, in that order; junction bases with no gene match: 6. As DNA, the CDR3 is TGTGCCAGTAGGACAGGGTTCGAACTGTTTTTT. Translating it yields CASRTGFELFF.

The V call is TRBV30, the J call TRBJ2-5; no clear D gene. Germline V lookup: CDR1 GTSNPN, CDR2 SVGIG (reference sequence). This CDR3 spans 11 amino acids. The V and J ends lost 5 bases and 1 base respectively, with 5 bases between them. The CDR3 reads CAWGSQETQYF. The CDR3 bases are TGTGCCTGGGGATCCCAAGAGACCCAGTACTTC.

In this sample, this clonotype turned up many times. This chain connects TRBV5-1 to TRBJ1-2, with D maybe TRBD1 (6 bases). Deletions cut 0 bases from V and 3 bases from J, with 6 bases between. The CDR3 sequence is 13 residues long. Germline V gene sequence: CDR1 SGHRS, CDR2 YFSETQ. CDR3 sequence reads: CASSLDRDYGYTF. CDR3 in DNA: TGCGCCAGCAGCTTGGACAGGGACTATGGCTACACCTTC.

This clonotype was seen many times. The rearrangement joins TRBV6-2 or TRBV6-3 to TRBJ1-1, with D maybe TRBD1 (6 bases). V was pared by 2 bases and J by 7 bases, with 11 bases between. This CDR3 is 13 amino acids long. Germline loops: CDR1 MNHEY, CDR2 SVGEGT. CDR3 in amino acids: CASSYPTGFEAFF. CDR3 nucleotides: TGTGCCAGCAGTTACCCCACAGGGTTTGAAGCTTTCTTT.

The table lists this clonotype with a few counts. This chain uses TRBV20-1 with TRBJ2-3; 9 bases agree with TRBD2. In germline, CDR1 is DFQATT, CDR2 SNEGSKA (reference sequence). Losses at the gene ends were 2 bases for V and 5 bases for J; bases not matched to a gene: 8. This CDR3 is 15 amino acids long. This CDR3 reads CSARTQAGGRDTQYF. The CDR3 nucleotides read TGCAGTGCTAGAACCCAAGCGGGGGGAAGAGATACGCAGTATTTT.

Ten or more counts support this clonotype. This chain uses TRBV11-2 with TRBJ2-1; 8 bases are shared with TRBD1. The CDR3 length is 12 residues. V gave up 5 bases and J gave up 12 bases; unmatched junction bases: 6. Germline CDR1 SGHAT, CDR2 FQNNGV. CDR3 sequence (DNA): TGTGCCAGCAGCCTTACACAGGGGGGGCAGTTCTTC. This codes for CASSLTQGGQFF.

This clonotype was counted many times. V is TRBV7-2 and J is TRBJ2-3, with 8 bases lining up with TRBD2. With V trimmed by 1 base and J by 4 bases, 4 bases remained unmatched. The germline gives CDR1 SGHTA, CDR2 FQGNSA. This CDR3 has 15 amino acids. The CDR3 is CASSLVFGGADTQYF. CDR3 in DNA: TGTGCCAGCAGCTTAGTTTTCGGGGGGGCAGATACGCAGTATTTT.

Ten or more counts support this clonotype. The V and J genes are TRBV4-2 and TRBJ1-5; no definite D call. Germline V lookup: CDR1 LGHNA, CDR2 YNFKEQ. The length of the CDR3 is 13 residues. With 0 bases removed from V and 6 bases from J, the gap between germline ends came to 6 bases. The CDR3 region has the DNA TGTGCCAGCAGCCAAGATTTCAGTCAGCCCCAGCATTTT. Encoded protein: CASSQDFSQPQHF.

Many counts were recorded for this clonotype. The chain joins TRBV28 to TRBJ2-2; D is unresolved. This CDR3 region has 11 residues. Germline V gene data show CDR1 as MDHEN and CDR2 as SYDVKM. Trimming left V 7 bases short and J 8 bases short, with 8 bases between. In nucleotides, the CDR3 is TGTGCCAGCACCAACCCGGGGGAGCTGTTTTTT. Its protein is CASTNPGELFF.

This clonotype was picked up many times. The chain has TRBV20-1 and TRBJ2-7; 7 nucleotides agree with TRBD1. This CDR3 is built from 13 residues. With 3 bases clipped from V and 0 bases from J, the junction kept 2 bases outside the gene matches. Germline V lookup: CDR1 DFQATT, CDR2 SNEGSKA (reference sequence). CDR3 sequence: CSARGDSSYEQYV. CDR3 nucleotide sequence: TGCAGTGCTAGGGGGGACAGCTCCTACGAGCAGTACGTC.

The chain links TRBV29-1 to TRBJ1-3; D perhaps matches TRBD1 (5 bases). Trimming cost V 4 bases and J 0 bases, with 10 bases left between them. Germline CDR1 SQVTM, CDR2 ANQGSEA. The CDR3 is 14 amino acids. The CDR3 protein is CSVGEGTSGNTIYF. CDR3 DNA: TGCAGCGTTGGGGAGGGGACCTCTGGAAACACCATATATTTT.

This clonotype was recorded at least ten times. In DNA form, the CDR3 reads TGCGCCAGCAGCTTGGAACGGGAGTACCAAGAGACCCAGTACTTC. This encodes CASSLEREYQETQYF. This sequence joins TRBV5-1 and TRBJ2-5; the D gene is possibly TRBD2 (6 bases). Germline lookup yields CDR1 SGHRS and CDR2 YFSETQ. V was shortened by 0 bases and J by 0 bases, with 9 bases between the two germline ends. This CDR3 region has 15 residues.

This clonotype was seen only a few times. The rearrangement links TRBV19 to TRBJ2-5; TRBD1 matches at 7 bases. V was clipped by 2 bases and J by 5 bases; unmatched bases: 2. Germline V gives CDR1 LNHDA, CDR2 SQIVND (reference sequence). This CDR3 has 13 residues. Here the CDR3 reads CASSIRGGETQYF. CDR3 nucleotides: TGTGCCAGTAGTATACGAGGGGGCGAGACCCAGTACTTC.

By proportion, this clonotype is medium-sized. The CDR3 DNA is TGTGCCAGCAGTGATGGCACCTCTGGGGCCAACGTCCTGACTTTC. Encoded protein: CASSDGTSGANVLTF. The chain combines TRBV6-4 with TRBJ2-6; D call uncertain. The CDR3 length is 15 residues. Germline assignment: CDR1 MRHNA and CDR2 SNTAGT. Trimming removed 3 bases at V and 0 bases at J, with 6 bases between.

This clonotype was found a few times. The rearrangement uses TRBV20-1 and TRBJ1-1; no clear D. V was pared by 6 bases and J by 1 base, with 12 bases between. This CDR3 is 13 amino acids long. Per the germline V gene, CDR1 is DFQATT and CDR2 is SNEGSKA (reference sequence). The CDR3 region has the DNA TGCAGTGCCCATGAGGATCGGAACACTGAAGCTTTCTTT. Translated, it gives CSAHEDRNTEAFF.

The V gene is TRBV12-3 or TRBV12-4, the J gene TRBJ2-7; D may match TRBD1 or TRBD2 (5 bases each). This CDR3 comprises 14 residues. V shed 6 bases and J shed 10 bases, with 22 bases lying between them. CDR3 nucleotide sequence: TGTGCCAGCAGCCGAGGGGCGTCCACGAGAGAACAGTACGTC. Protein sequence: CASSRGASTREQYV.

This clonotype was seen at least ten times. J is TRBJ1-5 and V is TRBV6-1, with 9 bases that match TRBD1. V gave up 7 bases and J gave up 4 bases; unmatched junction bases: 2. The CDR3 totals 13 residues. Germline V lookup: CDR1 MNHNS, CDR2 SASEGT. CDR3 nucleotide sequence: TGTGCCAGCACCGGACAGGGGAATCAGCCCCAGCATTTT. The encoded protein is CASTGQGNQPQHF.

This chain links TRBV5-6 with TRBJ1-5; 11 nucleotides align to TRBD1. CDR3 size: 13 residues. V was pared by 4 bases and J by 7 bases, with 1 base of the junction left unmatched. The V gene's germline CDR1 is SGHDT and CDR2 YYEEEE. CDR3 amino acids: CASSGTGGQPQHF. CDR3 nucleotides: TGTGCCAGCAGCGGGACAGGGGGACAGCCCCAGCATTTT.

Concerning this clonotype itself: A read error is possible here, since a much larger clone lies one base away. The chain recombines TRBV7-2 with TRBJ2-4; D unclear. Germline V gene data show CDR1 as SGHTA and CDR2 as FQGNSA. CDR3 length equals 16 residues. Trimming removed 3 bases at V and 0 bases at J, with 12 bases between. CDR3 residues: CASSLVTRLAKNIQYF. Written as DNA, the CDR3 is TGTGCCAGCAGCTTGGTCACCCGACTAGCCAAAAACATTCAGTACTTC.

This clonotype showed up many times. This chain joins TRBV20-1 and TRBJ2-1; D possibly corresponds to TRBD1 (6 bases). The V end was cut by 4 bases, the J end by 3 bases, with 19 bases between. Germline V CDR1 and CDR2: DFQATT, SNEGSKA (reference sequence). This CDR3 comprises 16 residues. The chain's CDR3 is CSATNRDSGLYNEQFF. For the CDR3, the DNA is TGCAGTGCTACAAACAGGGATTCGGGTCTCTACAATGAGCAGTTCTTC.

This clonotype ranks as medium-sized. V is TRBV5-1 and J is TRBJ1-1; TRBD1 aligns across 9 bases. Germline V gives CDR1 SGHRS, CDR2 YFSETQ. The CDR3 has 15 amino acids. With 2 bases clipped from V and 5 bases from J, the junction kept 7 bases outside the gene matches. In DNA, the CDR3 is TGCGCCAGCAGCTTCCCTGGACAGGGGAGTACTGAAGCTTTCTTT. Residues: CASSFPGQGSTEAFF.

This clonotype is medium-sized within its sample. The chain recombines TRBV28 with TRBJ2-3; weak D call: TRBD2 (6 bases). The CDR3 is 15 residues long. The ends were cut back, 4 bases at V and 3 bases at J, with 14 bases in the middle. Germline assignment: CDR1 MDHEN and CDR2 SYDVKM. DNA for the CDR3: TGTGCCAGCAGTTCGACTAGATTTGGAACAGATACGCAGTATTTT. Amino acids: CASSSTRFGTDTQYF.

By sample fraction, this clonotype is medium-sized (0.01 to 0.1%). The DNA for the CDR3 is TGTGCCAGCAGCTTGTGGAGGGGTCCAGATACGCAGTATTTT. Its translation: CASSLWRGPDTQYF. This sequence joins TRBV5-8 and TRBJ2-3; D is possibly TRBD2 (6 bases). Germline V gene data show CDR1 as SGHTS and CDR2 as YDEGEE. The CDR3 has 14 amino acids. Trimming removed 1 base from V and 4 bases from J, with 10 bases in between.

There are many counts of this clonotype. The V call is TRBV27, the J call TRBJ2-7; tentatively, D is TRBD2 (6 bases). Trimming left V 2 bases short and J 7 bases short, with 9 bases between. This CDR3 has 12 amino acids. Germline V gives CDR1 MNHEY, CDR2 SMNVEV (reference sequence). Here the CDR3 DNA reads TGTGCCAGCAGTTTACCCCGGGGGGAGCAGTACTTC. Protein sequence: CASSLPRGEQYF.

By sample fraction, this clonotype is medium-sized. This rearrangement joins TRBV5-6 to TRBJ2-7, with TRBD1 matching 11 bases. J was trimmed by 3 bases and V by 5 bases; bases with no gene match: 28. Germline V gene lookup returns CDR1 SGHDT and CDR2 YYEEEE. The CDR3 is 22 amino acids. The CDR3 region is CASRKDRGRFNYEHRFNYEQYV. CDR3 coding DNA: TGTGCCAGCAGAAAGGACAGGGGGCGATTTAACTACGAGCACAGATTTAACTACGAGCAGTACGTC.

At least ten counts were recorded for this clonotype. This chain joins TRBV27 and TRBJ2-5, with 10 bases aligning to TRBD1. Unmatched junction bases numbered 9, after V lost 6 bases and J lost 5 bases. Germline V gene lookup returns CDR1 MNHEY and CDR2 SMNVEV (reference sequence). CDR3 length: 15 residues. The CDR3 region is CASRGRGQGMETQYF. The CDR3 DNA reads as TGTGCCAGCAGGGGAAGGGGACAGGGGATGGAGACCCAGTACTTC.

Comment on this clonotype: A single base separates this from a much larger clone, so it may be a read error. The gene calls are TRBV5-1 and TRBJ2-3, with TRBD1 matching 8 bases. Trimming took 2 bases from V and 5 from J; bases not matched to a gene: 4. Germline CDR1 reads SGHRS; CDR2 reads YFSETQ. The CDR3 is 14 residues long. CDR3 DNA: TGCGCCAGCAGCTTTGGACAGGGTATAGATACGCAGTATTTT. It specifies CASSFGQGIDTQYF. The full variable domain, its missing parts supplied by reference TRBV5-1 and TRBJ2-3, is KAGVTQTPRYLIKTRGQQVTLSCSPISGHRSVSWYQQTPGQGLQFLFEYFSETQRNKGNFPGRFSGRQFSNSRSEMNVSTLELGDSALYLCASSFGQGIDTQYFGPGTRLTVL.

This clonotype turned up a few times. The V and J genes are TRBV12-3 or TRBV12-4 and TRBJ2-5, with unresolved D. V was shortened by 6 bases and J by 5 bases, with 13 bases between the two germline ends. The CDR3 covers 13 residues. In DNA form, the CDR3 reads TGTGCCAGCAGCCGTGGAAGTGTCGAGACCCAGTACTTC. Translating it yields CASSRGSVETQYF.